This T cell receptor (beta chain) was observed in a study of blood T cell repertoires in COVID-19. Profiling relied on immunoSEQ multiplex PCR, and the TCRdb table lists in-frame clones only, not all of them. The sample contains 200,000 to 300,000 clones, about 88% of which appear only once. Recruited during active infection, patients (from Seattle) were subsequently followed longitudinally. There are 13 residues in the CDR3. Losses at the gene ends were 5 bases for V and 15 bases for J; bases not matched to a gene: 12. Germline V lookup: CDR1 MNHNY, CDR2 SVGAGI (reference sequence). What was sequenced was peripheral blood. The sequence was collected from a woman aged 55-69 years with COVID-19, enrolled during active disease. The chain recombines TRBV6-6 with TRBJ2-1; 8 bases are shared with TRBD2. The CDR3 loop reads CASSILSGSGMFF. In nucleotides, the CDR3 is TGTGCCAGCAGTATACTGAGCGGGAGTGGTATGTTCTTC.